The entry below gives a single T cell receptor beta chain sequence along with its context. Its cognate antigen has yet to be identified. Per-nucleotide qualities are absent, and no much larger clonotype sits a single base away. These data are taken from a study of cytomegalovirus exposure and HLA in healthy donors (dated 2017 in TCRdb). For the study in its entirety: According to an earlier analysis of 587 of the donors, 150 million to 200 million T cells yielded roughly 110 million unique TCR beta sequences and 276 Gb of sequence data. To predict cytomegalovirus infection status, the study combined high-throughput TCR immunosequencing, statistical association of individual TCRs with disease status, and machine learning. To study patterns of TCR occurrence, a later analysis re-analyzed previously published TCR beta repertoires from 700 or so donors and added high-resolution HLA genotyping. Roughly five DR-DQ haplotypes were handled as single units for association and clustering, since linkage in the cohort was strong. The aim of the study was to test whether cataloging public T cell receptors could identify signatures of past pathogen exposure. A later genetic analysis took genome-wide SNP genotypes for about three fifths of the roughly 700 donors and used that subset as a discovery cohort. To decide whether each TCR beta V gene segment behaved as functional or pseudogenic, an earlier analysis of approximately 620 of the donors relied on high-throughput TCR beta sequencing. Donor age, sex, ethnicity and CMV serostatus were compiled together with the repertoire data. HLA typing covered class I and class II loci at four-digit resolution. Among the roughly 400 genotyped donors, about 85% belonged to the genetic ancestry cluster associated with self-reported Caucasian donors. About 320 gigabases of sequencing data and approximately 85 million unique TCR sequences were included in an early release covering roughly 700 HLA-typed donors. In the later analysis, no new phenotypic data were used to find candidate immune exposures; instead, reliance was placed on TCR beta sequences and their occurrence across donors. The study used immunosequencing to profile the T cell repertoires of 600 to 850 subjects and linked those repertoires to cytomegalovirus serostatus. Typing coverage differed by locus: A, B, C, DRB1 and DQB1 were typed in roughly 620-630 donors, DQA1 in 522, DPA1 in nearly 610, and DPB1 in just under 490. Besides the first cohort of some 670 subjects, a separate validation cohort made up of roughly 120 different subjects was used. All discovery cohort repertoires had been generated on a single sequencing platform. Among some 410 genotyped donors of the cohort, an average of approximately 200,000 unique TCR beta nucleotide sequences was sequenced per donor, of which 15% to 20% were non-productive. Results and caveats for the whole study, not just this receptor: Several of the top co-occurrence clusters appeared to be linked to parvovirus B19, influenza, CMV and Epstein-Barr virus, according to a later analysis. Most TCR sequences were seen in very few donors, while some public TCRs were found in many individuals. The sequencing pipeline was judged likely to have produced a cluster of highly shared sequence variants as a technical artifact. According to a later analysis, TCR association rates differed among HLA loci, with DRB1 alleles showing the most associated TCRs and HLA-C alleles showing the fewest. Specific HLA alleles were associated with 15,000 to 20,000 TCR beta sequences at a false discovery rate of 0.05 in a later analysis. The classifier was reported to diagnose cytomegalovirus status with high specificity and sensitivity in both the original and validation cohorts. The study gave a list of about 170 TCR beta chains associated with cytomegalovirus. A later analysis found that HLA-associated TCR beta chains were more clonally expanded and had lower generation probabilities than equally common non-associated chains. When HLA alleles, especially DR and DQ, strongly co-occurred, TCR associations were difficult to assign to individual alleles. Because counts were too low, about 18 rarely observed V segments, including chromosome 9 orphons, were left out of the earlier analysis of about 500 of the donors. The presence/absence analyses assumed that sequencing depth was roughly uniform across donors, and that assumption may not be true. Most CMV-associated TCR beta chains appeared to be HLA-restricted in a later analysis, and the HLA associations seemed to be driven largely by CMV exposure. An earlier analysis of 450 to 750 of the donors showed that most TCR beta V segments appeared in productive rearrangements either about 87% or about 30% of the time, which broadly matched IMGT annotations. For the cohort, immune exposure information was limited to CMV serostatus. Three of the identified cytomegalovirus-associated TCR beta chains were confirmed in vitro to be specific for cytomegalovirus antigens. V-gene and J-gene trimming of TCR beta chains was associated with a missense DCLRE1C variant in a later genetic analysis, and the association was replicated in an independent cohort. Only TCR beta chains were sequenced in this cohort, and the absence of alpha or paired-chain data limited detectable features. A further reported finding was that TCR beta sequences accurately predicted the HLA-A and HLA-B alleles for most subjects in the first cohort. The authors suggested that the approach could potentially be extended to other disease states and immunological phenotypes. Some IMGT-functional V segments, including TRBV6-2 and TRBV6-3, could not be distinguished by the 87-base-pair reads and were therefore excluded. A later genetic analysis reported fewer N-insertions in productive TCRs among donors in an Asian-associated ancestry cluster than the roughly 720-donor mean. Because HLA typing was missing for some donors at each locus, association tests included only the typed subset. Correlated functional status among segregating V segments might reflect linkage disequilibrium, but an unknown experimental factor could not be ruled out.

The cohort consisted of more than 650 healthy bone marrow donors. All cohort members were sampled while nominally healthy, although unrecorded immune exposures were likely present. The donor tested CMV seropositive and was one of the 289 seropositive cohort members. Every donor gave a peripheral blood sample, and the peripheral blood mononuclear cells from that sample were used for TCR beta sequencing. Genomic DNA was extracted from the blood cell samples with the Qiagen DNeasy Blood Extraction Kit. The library was produced with the immunoSEQ multiplex PCR assay. For the multiplex PCR, a mixture combining 60 forward primers for TCR Vbeta segments and 13 reverse primers for TCR Jbeta segments was used. The CDR3 region of rearranged TCR beta genes was amplified from genomic DNA with a multiplex PCR assay. The amplified TCR beta libraries were sequenced on the Illumina HiSeq System as 87-base-pair reads. Per the source publication's procedure: Across the roughly 640 repertoires, a later analysis counted tens of millions of unique TCR beta chains, some 11 million of which were shared by at least two donors. Raw reads were error-corrected and collapsed into unique sequences with a nearest-neighbor algorithm that merged closely related sequences to remove PCR and sequencing errors. CDR3 sequences were aligned to IMGT reference sequences to assign V, D and J gene segments. For a sequence to be retained, at least a six-nucleotide match to both a V gene segment and a J gene segment was required. Rearrangements were classified as productive when the CDR3 lacked stop codons and remained in frame with V and J, and all other rearrangements were classified as non-productive. Following IMGT convention, CDR3 was defined as the stretch from the second conserved V-encoded cysteine up to the conserved J-encoded phenylalanine. The earlier analysis of some 600 of the donors excluded sequences that lacked an unambiguous match to a single V gene segment. In an earlier analysis of several hundred of the donors, V segments were called functional above 56.7% productive rearrangements and were called segregating when the between-donor standard deviation exceeded 5%. A statistical classification framework was built for diagnosing cytomegalovirus status from the catalog of TCR beta chain sequences. V and J gene assignment, in a later analysis, came from comparing TCR nucleotide sequences with IMGT/GENE-DB human TR gene sequences. A later analysis assigned CDR3 sequences and most-parsimonious VDJ recombination scenarios with the TCRdist pipeline. A later analysis defined each TCR beta chain by its CDR3 amino acid sequence plus V-gene family, and excluded reads lacking a unique V-gene family. To address suspected cross-contamination and a sequencing artifact, a later analysis removed around 590 highly shared, low-generation-probability nucleotide sequences. For each public chain, a later analysis derived a clonal expansion index from normalized ranks of inferred template counts within each repertoire. A later analysis computed generation probabilities with a VDJ recombination model fitted to out-of-frame rearrangements, and checked the results against IGoR. In a later analysis, TCR-TCR, TCR-HLA and TCR-CMV co-occurrence was scored with hypergeometric tests, and a repertoire-size bias correction was applied to TCR pairs. A later analysis estimated false discovery rates by permuting HLA or CMV assignments 20 times. In a later analysis, co-occurring TCRs were grouped using DBSCAN, with TCRdist sequence similarity added in when clustering inside HLA-allele-positive subsets. Co-occurrence clustering excluded repertoires with fewer than 30,000 or more than 120,000 public chains, plus five with anomalous nucleotide sharing. TCRdb took over this immuneACCESS table, retaining in-frame rearrangements with V and J assigned. Such tables are incomplete; in checked studies, under half of the missing clones stem from an unresolved V gene, and the remainder is unexplained. D and trimming come from the DNA, and the V and J calls and clone size come from that table. The sample data list about 150,000 clones, and about 64% of these were observed just once. The ten most abundant clones make up roughly 6.8% of the sample.

Between the V and J ends, shortened by 4 bases and 0 bases respectively, the junction contains 13 bases. Reading the germline V gene gives CDR1 SGDLS and CDR2 YYNGEE. The CDR3, from cysteine to phenylalanine, totals 16 residues. Solely the CDR3 DNA is kept, with 48 bases framed from the first base. The sample comprised PBMCs. The TCR comes from a woman aged 55-70 years in good health and CMV-seropositive. The chain links TRBV9 with TRBJ1-4, with no confidently assigned D gene. CDR3 reads: CASSPMGVATNEKLFF. The nucleotide sequence reads as follows: TGTGCCAGCAGCCCGATGGGCGTAGCAACTAATGAAAAACTGTTTTTT. With all but the CDR3 taken from the reference TRBV9 and TRBJ1-4 genes, the full variable domain is: DSGVTQTPKHLITATGQRVTLRCSPRSGDLSVYWYQQSLDQGLQFLIQYYNGEERAKGNILERFSAQQFPDLHSELNLSSLELGDSALYFCASSPMGVATNEKLFFGSGTQLSVL.